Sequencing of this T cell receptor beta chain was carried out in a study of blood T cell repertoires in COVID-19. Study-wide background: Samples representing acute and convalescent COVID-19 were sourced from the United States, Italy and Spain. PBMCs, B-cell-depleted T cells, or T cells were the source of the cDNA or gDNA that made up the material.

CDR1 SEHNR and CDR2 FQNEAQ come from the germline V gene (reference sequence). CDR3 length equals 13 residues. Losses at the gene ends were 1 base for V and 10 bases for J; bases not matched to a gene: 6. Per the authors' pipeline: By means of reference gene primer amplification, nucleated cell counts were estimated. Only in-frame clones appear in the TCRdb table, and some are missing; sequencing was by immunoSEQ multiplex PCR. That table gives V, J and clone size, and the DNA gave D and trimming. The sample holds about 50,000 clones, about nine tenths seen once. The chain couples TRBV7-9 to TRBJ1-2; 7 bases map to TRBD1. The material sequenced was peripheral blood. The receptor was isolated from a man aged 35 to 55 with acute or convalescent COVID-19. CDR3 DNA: TGTGCCAGCAGCTTAGGGGGACAGAGGGACTACACCTTC. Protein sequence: CASSLGGQRDYTF.